The clone carrying this T cell receptor (beta chain) was seen only a few times. What it binds is not known. The sample comes from a study of blood T cells in healthy people across ages. Study-level findings and limits: The fall in TCR beta diversity per million T cells was roughly linear with age.

Germline-derived CDR1 and CDR2 are DFQATT and SNEGSKA (reference sequence). V trimming: 4 bases; J trimming: 7 bases; junction bases outside the gene matches: 12. The CDR3 is 14 amino acids. A sample-barcoded 5' primer and a J-beta primer mix were used in a second PCR of about 7 to 12 cycles. TCRdb re-derived calls from the 5' RACE reads in MiXCR, one entry per CDR3 protein. The data hold about 780,000 distinct CDR3 sequences, with about half observed a single time. The sequenced sample was blood. The chain links TRBV20-1 to TRBJ2-7, with 8 bases matching TRBD1. The clonotype originates from a man aged 80 or over in good health. CDR3 sequence: CSAKRGRGREEQYF. The DNA for the CDR3 is TGCAGTGCTAAAAGGGGCAGGGGGCGAGAAGAGCAGTACTTC.